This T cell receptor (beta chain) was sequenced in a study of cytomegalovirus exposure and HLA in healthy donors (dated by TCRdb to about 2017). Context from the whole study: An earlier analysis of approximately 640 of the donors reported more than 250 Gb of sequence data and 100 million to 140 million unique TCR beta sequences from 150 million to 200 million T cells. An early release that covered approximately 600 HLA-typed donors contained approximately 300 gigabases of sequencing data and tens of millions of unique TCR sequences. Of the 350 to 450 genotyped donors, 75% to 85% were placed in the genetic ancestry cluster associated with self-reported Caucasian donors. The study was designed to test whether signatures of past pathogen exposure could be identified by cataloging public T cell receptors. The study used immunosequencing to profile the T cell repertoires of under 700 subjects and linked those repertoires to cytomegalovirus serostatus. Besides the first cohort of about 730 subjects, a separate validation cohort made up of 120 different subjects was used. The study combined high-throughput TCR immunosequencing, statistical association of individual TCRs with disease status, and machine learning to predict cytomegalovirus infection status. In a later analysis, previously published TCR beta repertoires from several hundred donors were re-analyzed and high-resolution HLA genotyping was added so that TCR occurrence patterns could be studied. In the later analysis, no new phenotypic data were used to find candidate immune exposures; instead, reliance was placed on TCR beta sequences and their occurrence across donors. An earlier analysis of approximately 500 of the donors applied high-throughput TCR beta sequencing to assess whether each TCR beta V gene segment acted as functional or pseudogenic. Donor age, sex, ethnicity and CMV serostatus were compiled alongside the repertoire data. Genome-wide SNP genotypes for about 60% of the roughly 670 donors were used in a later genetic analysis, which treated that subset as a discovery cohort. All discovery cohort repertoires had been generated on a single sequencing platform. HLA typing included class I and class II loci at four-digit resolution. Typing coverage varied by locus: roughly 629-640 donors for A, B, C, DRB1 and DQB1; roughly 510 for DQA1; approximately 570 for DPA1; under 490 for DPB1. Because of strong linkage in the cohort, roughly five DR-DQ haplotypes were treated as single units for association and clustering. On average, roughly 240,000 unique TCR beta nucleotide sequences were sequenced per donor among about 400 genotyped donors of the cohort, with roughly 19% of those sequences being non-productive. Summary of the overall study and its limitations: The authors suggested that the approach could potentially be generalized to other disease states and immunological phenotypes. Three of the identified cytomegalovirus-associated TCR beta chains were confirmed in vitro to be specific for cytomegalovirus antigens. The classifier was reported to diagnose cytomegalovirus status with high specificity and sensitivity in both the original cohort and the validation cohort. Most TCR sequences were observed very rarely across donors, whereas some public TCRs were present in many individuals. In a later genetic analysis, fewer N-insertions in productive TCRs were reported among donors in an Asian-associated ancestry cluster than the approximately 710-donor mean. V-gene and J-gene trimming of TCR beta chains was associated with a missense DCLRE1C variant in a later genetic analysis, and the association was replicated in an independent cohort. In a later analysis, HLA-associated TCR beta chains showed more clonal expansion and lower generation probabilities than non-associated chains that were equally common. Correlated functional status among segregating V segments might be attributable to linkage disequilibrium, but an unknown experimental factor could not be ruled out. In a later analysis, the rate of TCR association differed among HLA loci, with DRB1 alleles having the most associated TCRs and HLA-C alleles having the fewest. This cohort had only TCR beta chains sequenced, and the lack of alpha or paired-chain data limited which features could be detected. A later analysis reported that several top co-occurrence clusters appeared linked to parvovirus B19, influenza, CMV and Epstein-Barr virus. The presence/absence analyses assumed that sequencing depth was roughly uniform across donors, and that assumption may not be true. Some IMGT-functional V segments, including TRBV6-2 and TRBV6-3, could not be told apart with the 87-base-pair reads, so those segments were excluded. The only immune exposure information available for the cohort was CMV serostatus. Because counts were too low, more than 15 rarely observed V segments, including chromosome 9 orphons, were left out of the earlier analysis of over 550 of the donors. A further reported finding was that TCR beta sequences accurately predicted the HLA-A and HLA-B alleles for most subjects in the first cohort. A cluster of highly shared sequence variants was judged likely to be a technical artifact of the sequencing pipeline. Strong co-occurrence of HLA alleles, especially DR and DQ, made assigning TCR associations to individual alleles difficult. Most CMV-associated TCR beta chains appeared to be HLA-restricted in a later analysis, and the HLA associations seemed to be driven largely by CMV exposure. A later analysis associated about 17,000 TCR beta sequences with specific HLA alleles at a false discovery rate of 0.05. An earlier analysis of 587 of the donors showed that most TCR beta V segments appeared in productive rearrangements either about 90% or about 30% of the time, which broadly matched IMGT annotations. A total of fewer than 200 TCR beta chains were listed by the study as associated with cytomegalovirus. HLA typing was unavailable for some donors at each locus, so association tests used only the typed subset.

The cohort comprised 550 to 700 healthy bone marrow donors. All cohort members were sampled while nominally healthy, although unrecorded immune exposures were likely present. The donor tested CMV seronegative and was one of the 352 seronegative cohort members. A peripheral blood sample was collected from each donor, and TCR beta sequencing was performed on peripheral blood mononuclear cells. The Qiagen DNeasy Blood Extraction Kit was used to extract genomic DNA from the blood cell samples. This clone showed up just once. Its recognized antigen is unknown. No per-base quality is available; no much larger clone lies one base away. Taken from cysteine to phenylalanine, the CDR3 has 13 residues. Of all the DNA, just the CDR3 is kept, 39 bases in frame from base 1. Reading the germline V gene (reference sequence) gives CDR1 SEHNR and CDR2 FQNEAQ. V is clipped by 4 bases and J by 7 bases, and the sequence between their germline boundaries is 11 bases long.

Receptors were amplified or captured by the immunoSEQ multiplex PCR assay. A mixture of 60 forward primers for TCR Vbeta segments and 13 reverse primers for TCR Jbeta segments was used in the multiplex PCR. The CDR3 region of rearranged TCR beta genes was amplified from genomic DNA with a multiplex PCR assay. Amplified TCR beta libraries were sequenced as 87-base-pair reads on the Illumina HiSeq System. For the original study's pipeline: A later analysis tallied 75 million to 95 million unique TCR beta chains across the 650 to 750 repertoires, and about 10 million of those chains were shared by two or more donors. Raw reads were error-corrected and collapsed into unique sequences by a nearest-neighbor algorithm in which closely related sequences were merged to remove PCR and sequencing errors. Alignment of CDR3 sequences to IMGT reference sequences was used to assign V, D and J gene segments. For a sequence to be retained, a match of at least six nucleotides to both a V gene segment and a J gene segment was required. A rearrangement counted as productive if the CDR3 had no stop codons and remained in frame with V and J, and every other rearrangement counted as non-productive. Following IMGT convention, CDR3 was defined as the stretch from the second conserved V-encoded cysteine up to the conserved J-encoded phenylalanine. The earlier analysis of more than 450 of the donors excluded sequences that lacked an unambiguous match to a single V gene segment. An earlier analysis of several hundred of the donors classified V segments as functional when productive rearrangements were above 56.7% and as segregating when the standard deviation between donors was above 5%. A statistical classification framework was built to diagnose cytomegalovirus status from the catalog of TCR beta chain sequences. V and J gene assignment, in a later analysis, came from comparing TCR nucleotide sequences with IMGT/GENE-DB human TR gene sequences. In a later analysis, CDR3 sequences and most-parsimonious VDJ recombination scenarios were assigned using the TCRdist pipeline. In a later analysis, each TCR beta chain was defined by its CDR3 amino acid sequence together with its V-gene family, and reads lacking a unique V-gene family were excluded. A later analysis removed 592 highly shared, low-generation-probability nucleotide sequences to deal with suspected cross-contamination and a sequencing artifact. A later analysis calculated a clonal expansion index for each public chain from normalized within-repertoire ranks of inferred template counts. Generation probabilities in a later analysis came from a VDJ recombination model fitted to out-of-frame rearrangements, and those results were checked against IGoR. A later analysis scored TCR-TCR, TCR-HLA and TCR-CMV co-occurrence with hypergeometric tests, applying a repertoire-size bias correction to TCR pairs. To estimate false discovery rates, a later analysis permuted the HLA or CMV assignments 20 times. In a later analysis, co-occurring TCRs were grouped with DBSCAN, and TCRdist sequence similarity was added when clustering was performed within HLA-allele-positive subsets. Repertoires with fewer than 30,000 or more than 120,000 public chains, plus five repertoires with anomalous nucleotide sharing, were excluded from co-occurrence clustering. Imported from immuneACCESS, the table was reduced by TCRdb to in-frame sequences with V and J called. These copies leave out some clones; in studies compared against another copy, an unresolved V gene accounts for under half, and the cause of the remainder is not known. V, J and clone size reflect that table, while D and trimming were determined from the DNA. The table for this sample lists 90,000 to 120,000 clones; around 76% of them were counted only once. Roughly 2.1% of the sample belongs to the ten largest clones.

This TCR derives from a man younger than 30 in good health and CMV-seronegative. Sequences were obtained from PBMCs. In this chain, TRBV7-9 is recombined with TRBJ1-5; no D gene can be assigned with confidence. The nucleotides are TGTGCCAGCAGCTACTACGACCGCCAGCCCCAGCATTTT. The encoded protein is CASSYYDRQPQHF.